The T cell receptor beta chain under discussion was sequenced for a study of blood T cell repertoires in COVID-19. CDR1 SNHLY and CDR2 FYNNEI come from the germline V gene. V dropped 7 bases and J dropped 8; count of bases not matched to a gene: 3. The CDR3 consists of 11 residues. Method: immunoSEQ multiplex PCR; TCRdb's copy keeps in-frame clones and lacks some. The sample records roughly 75,000 clones, roughly four fifths being singletons. The specimen was peripheral blood. This clonotype was sampled from a man between 65 and 85 years old with acute or convalescent COVID-19. The chain recombines TRBV2 with TRBJ2-3; 7 positions agree with TRBD1. The CDR3 nucleotides read TGTGCCAGCAATGACAGGGCTACGCAGTATTTT. Translating it yields CASNDRATQYF.